What follows describes a single T cell receptor beta chain. The sample originates from a study of blood T cell repertoires in COVID-19. Study-level background: There were acute and convalescent COVID-19 samples, and they came from the United States, Italy and Spain. From T cells, B-cell-depleted T cells, or PBMCs came the material, which was cDNA or gDNA.

Authors' processing steps: The authors estimated nucleated cell counts from reference gene primer amplification. Clones were sequenced by immunoSEQ multiplex PCR, and TCRdb holds only the in-frame ones, with some missing. Clone size and the V and J calls come from that table; the DNA yielded D and trimming. The sample gives roughly 190,000 clones, just under 90% of which show up once; approximately 4% is in the top ten. J was trimmed by 7 bases and V by 2 bases; bases with no gene match: 8. The CDR3 length is 16 residues. Germline assignment: CDR1 MDHEN and CDR2 SYDVKM. The chain recombines TRBV28 with TRBJ1-6; 7 nucleotides align to TRBD1. The clonotype was recovered from a man aged 18 to 30 with active or convalescent COVID-19. Source material: peripheral blood. CDR3 bases: TGTGCCAGCAGTTTACCCGACAGGGATACCAATTCACCCCTCCACTTT. This sequence encodes CASSLPDRDTNSPLHF.